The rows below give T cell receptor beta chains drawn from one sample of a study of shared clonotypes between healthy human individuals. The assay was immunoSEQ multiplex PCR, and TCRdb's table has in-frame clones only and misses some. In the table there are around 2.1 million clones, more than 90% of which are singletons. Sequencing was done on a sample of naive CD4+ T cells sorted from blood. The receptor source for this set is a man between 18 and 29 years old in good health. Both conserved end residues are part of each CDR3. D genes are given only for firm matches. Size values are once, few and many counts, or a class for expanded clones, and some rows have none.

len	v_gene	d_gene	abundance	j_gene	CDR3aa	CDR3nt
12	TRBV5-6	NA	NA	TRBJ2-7	CASSFQGYEQYF	TGTGCCAGCAGCTTCCAGGGTTACGAGCAGTACTTC
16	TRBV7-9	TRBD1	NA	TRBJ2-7	CASSSYTGGPAYEQYF	TGTGCCAGCAGCTCCTATACAGGGGGTCCCGCCTACGAGCAGTACTTC
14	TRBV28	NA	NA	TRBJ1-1	CASSLTDMNTEAFF	TGTGCCAGCAGTTTGACAGATATGAACACTGAAGCTTTCTTT
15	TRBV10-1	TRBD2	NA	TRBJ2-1	CASSEDASGRGEQFF	TGCGCCAGCAGTGAAGACGCTAGCGGGAGAGGAGAGCAGTTCTTC
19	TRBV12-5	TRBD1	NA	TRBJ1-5	CASGLVQWEGAIANQPQHF	TGTGCTAGTGGTTTGGTACAATGGGAGGGGGCAATAGCCAATCAGCCCCAGCATTTT
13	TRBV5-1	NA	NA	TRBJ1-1	CASSSGQYTEAFF	TGCGCCAGCAGCTCAGGACAGTACACTGAAGCTTTCTTT
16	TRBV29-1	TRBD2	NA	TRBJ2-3	CSVQGGLAVSTDTQYF	TGCAGCGTCCAGGGGGGACTAGCGGTTAGCACAGATACGCAGTATTTT
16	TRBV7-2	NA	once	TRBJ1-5	CASSPRTDLSNQPQHF	TGTGCCAGCAGCCCGAGGACAGATCTTAGCAATCAGCCCCAGCATTTT
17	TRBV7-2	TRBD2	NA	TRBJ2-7	CASSLLTSGRGSYEQYF	TGTGCCAGCAGCTTATTAACTAGCGGGAGGGGGTCCTACGAGCAGTACTTC
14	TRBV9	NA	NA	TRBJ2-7	CASSVGSSGNEQYF	TGTGCCAGCAGCGTAGGGTCTTCAGGGAACGAGCAGTACTTC
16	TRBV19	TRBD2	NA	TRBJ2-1	CASSFRTSGSMYEQFF	TGTGCCAGTAGTTTCCGGACTAGCGGGAGTATGTATGAGCAGTTCTTC
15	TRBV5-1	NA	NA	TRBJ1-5	CASSLVPGGDQPQHF	TGCGCCAGCAGCTTGGTACCGGGGGGCGATCAGCCCCAGCATTTT
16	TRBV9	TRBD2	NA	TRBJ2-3	CASSRFWREGTDTQYF	TGTGCCAGCAGCCGCTTCTGGCGGGAGGGCACAGATACGCAGTATTTT
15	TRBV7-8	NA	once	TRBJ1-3	CASSLGHSRGNTIYF	TGTGCCAGCAGCTTAGGACACTCTCGGGGAAACACCATATATTTT
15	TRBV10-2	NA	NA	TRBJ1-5	CASSDWGAWNQPQHF	TGCGCCAGCAGTGATTGGGGGGCTTGGAATCAGCCCCAGCATTTT
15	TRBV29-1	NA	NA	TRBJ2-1	CSVTPRQAPYNEQFF	TGCAGCGTTACACCCCGACAGGCGCCCTACAATGAGCAGTTCTTC
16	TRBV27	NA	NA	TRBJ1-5	CASSLSLGGVGQPQHF	TGTGCCAGCAGTTTATCACTGGGGGGAGTAGGACAGCCCCAGCATTTT
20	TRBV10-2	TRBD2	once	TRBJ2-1	CASKDKLAGGPLSSYNEQFF	TGCGCCAGCAAGGATAAACTAGCGGGAGGGCCCTTGAGCTCCTACAATGAGCAGTTCTTC
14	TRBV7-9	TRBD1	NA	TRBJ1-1	CASSLGQENTEAFF	TGTGCCAGCAGCTTGGGACAGGAGAACACTGAAGCTTTCTTT